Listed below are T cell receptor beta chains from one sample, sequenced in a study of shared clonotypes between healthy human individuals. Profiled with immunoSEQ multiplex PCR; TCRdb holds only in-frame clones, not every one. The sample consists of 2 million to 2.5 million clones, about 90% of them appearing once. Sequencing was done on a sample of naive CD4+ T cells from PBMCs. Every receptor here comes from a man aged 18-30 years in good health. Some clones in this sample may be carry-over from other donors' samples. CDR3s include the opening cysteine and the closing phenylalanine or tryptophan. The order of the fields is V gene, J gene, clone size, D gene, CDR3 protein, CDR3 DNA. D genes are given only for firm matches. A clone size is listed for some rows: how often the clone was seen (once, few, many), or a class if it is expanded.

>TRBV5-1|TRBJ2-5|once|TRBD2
CASSLFSVAGSQETQYF
TGCGCCAGCAGCTTGTTTAGTGTAGCGGGAAGCCAAGAGACCCAGTACTTC
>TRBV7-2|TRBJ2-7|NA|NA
CASSFRHALEQYF
TGTGCCAGCAGCTTCAGGCACGCCCTCGAGCAGTACTTC
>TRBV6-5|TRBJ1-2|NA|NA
CASSQLGVNYGYTF
TGTGCCAGCAGCCAACTTGGCGTTAACTATGGCTACACCTTC
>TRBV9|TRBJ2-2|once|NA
CASSRDLTGELFF
TGTGCCAGCAGCCGGGACTTAACCGGGGAGCTGTTTTTT
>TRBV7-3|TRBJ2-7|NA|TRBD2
CASSLTPGLASEQYF
TGTGCCAGCAGCCTGACACCGGGACTAGCTTCCGAGCAGTACTTC
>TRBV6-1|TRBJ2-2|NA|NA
CASSASRTSGELFF
TGTGCCAGCAGTGCCTCCAGGACTTCCGGGGAGCTGTTTTTT
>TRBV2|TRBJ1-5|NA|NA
CASSDSVRNQPQHF
TGTGCCAGCAGTGATTCAGTGAGAAATCAGCCCCAGCATTTT
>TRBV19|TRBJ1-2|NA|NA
CASSMDAVDYGYTF
TGTGCCAGTAGTATGGATGCGGTAGACTATGGCTACACCTTC
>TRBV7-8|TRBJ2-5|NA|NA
CASSSEGGQETQYF
TGTGCCAGCAGCTCAGAGGGGGGGCAAGAGACCCAGTACTTC
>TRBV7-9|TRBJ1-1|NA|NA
CASSRDGNTEAFF
TGTGCCAGCAGTCGAGACGGGAACACTGAAGCTTTCTTT
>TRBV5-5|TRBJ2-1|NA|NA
CASSFWVNEQFF
TGTGCCAGCAGCTTCTGGGTGAATGAGCAGTTCTTC
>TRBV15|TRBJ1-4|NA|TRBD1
CAAGPGGQGAGEKLFF
TGTGCCGCTGGGCCTGGGGGGCAGGGGGCGGGGGAAAAACTGTTTTTT
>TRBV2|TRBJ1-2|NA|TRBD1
CASSSTGRAYGYTF
TGTGCCAGCAGTTCGACAGGGAGGGCCTATGGCTACACCTTC
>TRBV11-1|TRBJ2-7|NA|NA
CASSLTDSLSYEQYF
TGTGCCAGCAGCTTAACCGACAGCCTGTCCTACGAGCAGTACTTC
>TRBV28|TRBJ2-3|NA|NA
CASRRPASDTQYF
TGTGCCAGCAGACGACCAGCTTCAGATACGCAGTATTTT
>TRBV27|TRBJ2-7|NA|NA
CASSSPPGSYEQYF
TGTGCCAGCAGTTCCCCCCCGGGGTCCTACGAGCAGTACTTC
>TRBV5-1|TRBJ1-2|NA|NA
CASSLVQANYGYTF
TGCGCCAGCAGCTTGGTACAGGCTAACTATGGCTACACCTTC
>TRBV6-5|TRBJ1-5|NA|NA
CASSRQGWQPQHF
TGTGCCAGCAGTCGGCAGGGGTGGCAGCCCCAGCATTTT
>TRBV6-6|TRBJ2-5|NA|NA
CASKRARQETQYF
TGTGCCAGTAAAAGAGCACGGCAAGAGACCCAGTACTTC
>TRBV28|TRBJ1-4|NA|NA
CASRDLNEKLFF
TGTGCCAGCAGGGACCTTAATGAAAAACTGTTTTTT
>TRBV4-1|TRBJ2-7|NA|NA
CASSQDSREFYEQYF
TGCGCCAGCAGCCAAGATTCGAGGGAGTTCTACGAGCAGTACTTC
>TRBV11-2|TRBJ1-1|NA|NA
CASSLVGGTGRATEAFF
TGTGCCAGCAGCTTAGTTGGGGGAACAGGTCGAGCCACTGAAGCTTTCTTT
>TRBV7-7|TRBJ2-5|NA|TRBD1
CASSLTGIGETQYF
TGTGCCAGCAGCTTGACAGGGATAGGAGAGACCCAGTACTTC
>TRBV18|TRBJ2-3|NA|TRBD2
CASSPVAGGTDTQYF
TGTGCCAGCTCACCAGTGGCGGGAGGCACAGATACGCAGTATTTT
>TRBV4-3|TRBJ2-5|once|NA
CASSQVHSQETQYF
TGCGCCAGCAGCCAAGTACATAGCCAAGAGACCCAGTACTTC
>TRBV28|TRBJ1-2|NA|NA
CASMEPSNYGYTF
TGTGCCAGCATGGAGCCCTCTAACTATGGCTACACCTTC
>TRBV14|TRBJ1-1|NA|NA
CASSQDYGRNTEAFF
TGTGCCAGCAGCCAAGATTATGGCCGTAACACTGAAGCTTTCTTT
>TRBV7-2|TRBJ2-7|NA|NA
CASSSTSAEQYF
TGTGCCAGCAGCTCAACCTCAGCCGAGCAGTACTTC
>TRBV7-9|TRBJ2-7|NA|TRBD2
CASSLGRSGSTYEQYF
TGTGCCAGCAGCTTGGGGCGAAGCGGGAGCACCTACGAGCAGTACTTC
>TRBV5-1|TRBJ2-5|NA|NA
CASSSGIAETQYF
TGCGCCAGCAGCTCCGGGATAGCAGAGACCCAGTACTTC
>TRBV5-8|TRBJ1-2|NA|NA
CASSAAVAATYWGFYGYTF
TGTGCCAGCAGCGCGGCAGTGGCGGCTACTTACTGGGGCTTCTATGGCTACACCTTC
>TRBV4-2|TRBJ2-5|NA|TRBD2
CASSQEWLAAEETQYF
TGTGCCAGCAGCCAAGAATGGCTAGCGGCCGAAGAGACCCAGTACTTC
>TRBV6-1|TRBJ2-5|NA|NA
CASSEAQRTQYF
TGTGCCAGCAGTGAAGCGCAACGGACCCAGTACTTC
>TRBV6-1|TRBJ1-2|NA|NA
CASSEPGYGYTF
TGTGCCAGCAGTGAGCCAGGCTATGGCTACACCTTC
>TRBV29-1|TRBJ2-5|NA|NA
CSVTVQETQYF
TGCAGCGTTACGGTACAAGAGACCCAGTACTTC
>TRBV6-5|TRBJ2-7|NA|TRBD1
CASSPSGQGIREQYF
TGTGCCAGCAGTCCTTCTGGACAGGGTATAAGGGAGCAGTACTTC
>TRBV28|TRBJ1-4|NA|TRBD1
CASRLQGGEKLFF
TGTGCCAGCAGGCTACAGGGGGGAGAAAAACTGTTTTTT
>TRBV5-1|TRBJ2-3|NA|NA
CASSSFTGLQGQYFF
TGCGCCAGCAGCTCTTTTACCGGGCTCCAGGGGCAGTATTTCTTT
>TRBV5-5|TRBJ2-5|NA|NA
CASSPAGTHQETQYF
TGTGCCAGCAGCCCAGCCGGGACTCACCAAGAGACCCAGTACTTC
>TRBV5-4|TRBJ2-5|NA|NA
CASSPSLQETQYF
TGTGCCAGCAGCCCCTCACTGCAAGAGACCCAGTACTTC
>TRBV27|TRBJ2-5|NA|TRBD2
CASSLTAGVGETQYF
TGTGCCAGCAGTTTAACCGCGGGAGTCGGTGAGACCCAGTACTTC
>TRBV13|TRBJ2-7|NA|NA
CASSPRGSSYEQYF
TGTGCCAGCAGCCCTCGGGGTAGCTCCTACGAGCAGTACTTC
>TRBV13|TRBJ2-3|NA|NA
CASSLGTPLDTQYF
TGTGCCAGCAGCTTAGGGACCCCCCTAGATACGCAGTATTTT
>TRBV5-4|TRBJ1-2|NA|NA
CASSLEPTGGYTF
TGTGCCAGCAGCTTGGAACCGACGGGGGGCTACACCTTC
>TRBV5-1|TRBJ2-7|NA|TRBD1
CASSLGEWDRGYEQYF
TGCGCCAGCAGCTTGGGGGAGTGGGACAGGGGTTACGAGCAGTACTTC
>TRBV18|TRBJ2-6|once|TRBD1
CASSPGTGVGANVLTF
TGTGCCAGCTCACCAGGGACAGGGGTTGGGGCCAACGTCCTGACTTTC
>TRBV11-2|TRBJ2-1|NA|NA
CASSLGAGVYNEQFF
TGTGCCAGCAGCTTAGGGGCAGGGGTTTACAATGAGCAGTTCTTC
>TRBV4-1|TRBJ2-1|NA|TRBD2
CASSQATAGGPREQFF
TGCGCCAGCAGCCAAGCCACAGCGGGAGGGCCCCGTGAGCAGTTCTTC
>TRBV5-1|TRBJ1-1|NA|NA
CASSFTYNTEAFF
TGCGCCAGCAGCTTTACTTATAACACTGAAGCTTTCTTT
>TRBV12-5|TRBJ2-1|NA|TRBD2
CASGLRTSGSSYNEQFF
TGTGCTAGTGGTTTGCGGACTAGCGGGAGCTCCTACAATGAGCAGTTCTTC
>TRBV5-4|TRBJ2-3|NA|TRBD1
CASSIGTGGGTDTQYF
TGTGCCAGCAGCATAGGGACAGGGGGGGGCACAGATACGCAGTATTTT
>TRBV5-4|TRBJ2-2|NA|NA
CASSLGTNTGELFF
TGTGCCAGCAGCTTGGGTACAAACACCGGGGAGCTGTTTTTT
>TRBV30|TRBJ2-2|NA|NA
CAWSVLATGELFF
TGTGCCTGGAGTGTATTAGCCACCGGGGAGCTGTTTTTT
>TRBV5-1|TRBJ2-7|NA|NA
CASSLVRPYEQYF
TGCGCCAGCAGCTTGGTTAGACCCTACGAGCAGTACTTC
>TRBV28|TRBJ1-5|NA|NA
CASSLGQATYSNQPQHF
TGTGCCAGCAGTTTGGGACAAGCGACTTATAGCAATCAGCCCCAGCATTTT